This is a list of T cell receptor beta chains from one sample in a study of CD8 T cells in Susac syndrome. MiXCR, applied by TCRdb to the immunoSEQ multiplex PCR reads, yields one record per CDR3 protein. Here the sample spans approximately 100,000 distinct CDR3 sequences, around 92% being singletons. Sequencing was performed on CD8+ T cells from PBMCs. The receptors were gathered from a human donor in good health. Both conserved end residues are part of each CDR3.

j_gene: TRBJ2-6
v_gene: TRBV7-3
CDR3aa: CASSPPTGGNGANVLTF

j_gene: TRBJ2-7
v_gene: TRBV20-1
CDR3aa: CSARDPARPVSYEQYF

j_gene: TRBJ1-2
v_gene: TRBV12-3/TRBV12-4
CDR3aa: CASSPTGAASGYTF

j_gene: TRBJ2-7
v_gene: TRBV7-8
CDR3aa: CASSLEQGFSYEQYF

j_gene: TRBJ2-1
v_gene: TRBV29-1
CDR3aa: CSVEDTSSYNEQFF

j_gene: TRBJ1-5
v_gene: TRBV18
CDR3aa: CASSSGDRPGNQPQHF

j_gene: TRBJ1-1
v_gene: TRBV7-9
CDR3aa: CASSKIDVGLAFF

j_gene: TRBJ2-5
v_gene: TRBV5-4
CDR3aa: CASSLTAQETQYF

j_gene: TRBJ2-3
v_gene: TRBV18
CDR3aa: CASSSYITDTQYF

j_gene: TRBJ2-3
v_gene: TRBV5-1
CDR3aa: CASSYGTSEADTQYF

j_gene: TRBJ1-1
v_gene: TRBV19
CDR3aa: CASSNRGRAPEAFF

j_gene: TRBJ2-1
v_gene: TRBV5-1
CDR3aa: CASSIQGHGNEQFF

j_gene: TRBJ2-1
v_gene: TRBV20-1
CDR3aa: CSASLRARNEQFF

j_gene: TRBJ1-2
v_gene: TRBV5-6
CDR3aa: CASSLGPGDGYTF

j_gene: TRBJ1-2
v_gene: TRBV12-3/TRBV12-4
CDR3aa: CASREETASRFYGYTF

j_gene: TRBJ2-7
v_gene: TRBV6-2/TRBV6-3
CDR3aa: CASSNLAGDPYEQYF

j_gene: TRBJ1-1
v_gene: TRBV6-2/TRBV6-3
CDR3aa: CASGASTVVKTEAFF

j_gene: TRBJ2-3
v_gene: TRBV19
CDR3aa: CASSPSGTTDTQYF

j_gene: TRBJ1-2
v_gene: TRBV20-1
CDR3aa: CSARKSDRGRSGYTF

j_gene: TRBJ2-2
v_gene: TRBV9
CDR3aa: CASSPEGAGELFF

j_gene: TRBJ1-2
v_gene: TRBV13
CDR3aa: CASSLGHRVGYGYTF

j_gene: TRBJ2-2
v_gene: TRBV6-5
CDR3aa: CASSYSDRGGGELFF

j_gene: TRBJ2-1
v_gene: TRBV30
CDR3aa: CAWTSRAREQFF

j_gene: TRBJ1-1
v_gene: TRBV2
CDR3aa: CASSVGGGSTEAFF

j_gene: TRBJ2-3
v_gene: TRBV7-2
CDR3aa: CASSRLGGATDTQYF

j_gene: TRBJ1-5
v_gene: TRBV4-3
CDR3aa: CASSLNRGGSPQHF

j_gene: TRBJ1-6
v_gene: TRBV20-1
CDR3aa: CSARPGQGNSPLHF